This TCR beta chain stems from a study of blood T cell repertoires in COVID-19. Study background: Samples representing acute and convalescent COVID-19 were sourced from the United States, Italy and Spain. From T cells, B-cell-depleted T cells, or PBMCs came the material, which was cDNA or gDNA.

The CDR3 has 15 residues. Germline V gene sequence: CDR1 WNHNN, CDR2 SYGVQD (reference sequence). The authors' processing: Estimation of nucleated cell counts was performed using reference gene primer amplification. Produced via immunoSEQ multiplex PCR; TCRdb's table is partial and in-frame only. The V and J calls and clone size come from that table; D and trimming were worked out from the DNA. The table includes approximately 150,000 clones, around 80% detected once. The rearrangement uses TRBV10-1 and TRBJ1-2, with D maybe TRBD1 (5 bases). The receptor comes from a human donor with acute or convalescent COVID-19. The donor label of this sample is uncertain. The sample consisted of peripheral blood. CDR3 amino acids: CEPRQGRVGMTLPTF. CDR3 DNA sequence: TGCGAACCTCGCCAGGGTCGAGTCGGCATGACCCTCCCCACCTTC.